This T cell receptor (beta chain) emerged from a study of blood T cell repertoires in COVID-19 (dated by TCRdb to the early 2020s). For the study in its entirety: Samples covering the acute and convalescent phases of COVID-19 were provided by collaborators in the United States, Italy and Spain. The material from the prospective study consisted of cDNA or gDNA derived from T cells, B-cell-depleted T cells, or PBMCs. The dataset comprised deeply sampled blood TCRbeta repertoires from subjects exposed to, actively infected with, or recovered from COVID-19. The repertoires were released in a freely available public database intended as a resource for research on the immune response to SARS-CoV-2. A de-identified subject ID, COVID-19 status, age in years and sex were almost always included in the sample metadata. The samples were drawn from the first 160 participants of the ongoing ImmuneRACE study and from 1,254 subjects provided by 6 global collaborators. HLA class I and class II types, where available, came from metadata supplied by the sample provider rather than from assay-based typing. Results and caveats for the whole study, not just this receptor: The amount of clinical and demographic metadata varied by source and participant and was provided uncurated.

TCRbeta CDR3 regions were amplified from genomic DNA by means of the immunoSEQ Assay, a bias-controlled multiplex PCR. From the authors' description of their analysis: The number of nucleated cells in each sample was estimated from the amplification of reference gene primers within the assay. To quantify the absolute abundance of each unique TCRbeta CDR3 rearrangement, sequence reads were collapsed and filtered. For each sample, productive Simpson clonality was calculated as the square root of Simpson's diversity index across productive rearrangements. TCRdb took this table from immuneACCESS and kept in-frame rearrangements with V and J called. Such tables lack part of the clones; where checked against another copy, unresolved V genes explain under half of the gap, and the rest is unexplained. For V, J and clone size, that table is used; D and trimming come from the DNA. This sample lists about 80,000 clones; around 81% were detected once. The biggest ten clones account for approximately 20% of the sample.

The collaborating institutions used their own protocols to collect whole blood in K2EDTA tubes. For TCRbeta analysis, collaborators shipped samples as frozen whole blood, isolated PBMCs, or DNA extracted from either of those sample types. In the germline V gene (reference sequence), CDR1 corresponds to SEHNR and CDR2 to FQNEAQ. The CDR3 holds 11 amino acids from the cysteine to the phenylalanine. Solely the CDR3 DNA is kept, with 33 bases framed from the first base. The junction carries 7 bases between V and J, which are trimmed by 6 bases and 8 bases respectively. As for this clone: The antigen it binds to is not known. There are no base qualities to consult, and no much larger clone falls within one base.

Sequences were obtained from peripheral blood. The sequence links TRBV7-9 to TRBJ1-4; no D gene is confidently identified. This receptor was obtained from an elderly man with active or convalescent COVID-19. The bases read TGTGCCAGCAGTTCCGTCGAAAAACTGTTTTTT. Its product reads: CASSSVEKLFF.